The 11 T cell receptor beta chains reported below all come from one sample, sequenced in a study of blood T cells in healthy people across ages. A second about 6 to 11 cycle PCR used barcoded and J-beta primers. TCRdb re-analysed the 5' RACE reads in MiXCR, keeping a single row per CDR3 protein. The sample contains over 1,300,000 distinct CDR3 sequences, approximately 63% of which appear only once. The sample was blood. These receptors came from a man between 18 and 35 years old in good health.

The chain recombines TRBV12-3 or TRBV12-4 with TRBJ2-2; TRBD2 aligns across 11 bases. This CDR3 has 16 residues. The V gene end was trimmed by 3 bases and the J gene end by 5 bases; junction bases not matched to a gene: 5. DNA of the CDR3: TGTGCCAGCAGTTTTATAGCGGGGGGGCGTACCGGGGAGCTGTTTTTT. This translates into CASSFIAGGRTGELFF.

The chain uses TRBV7-6 and TRBJ2-1; 9 bases line up with TRBD1. Per germline, CDR1 SGHVS and CDR2 FNYEAQ. The trim removed 2 bases at V and 6 bases at J, leaving 11 bases unmatched. This CDR3 comprises 17 residues. The CDR3 loop reads CASSLSLGTGRSNEQFF. In DNA form, the CDR3 reads TGTGCCAGCAGCTTATCTTTGGGGACAGGGCGGAGCAATGAGCAGTTCTTC. Drawing the rest from reference TRBV7-6 and TRBJ2-1, the complete variable domain is GAGVSQSPRYKVTKRGQDVALRCDPISGHVSLYWYRQALGQGPEFLTYFNYEAQQDKSGLPNDRFSAERPEGSISTLTIQRTEQRDSAMYRCASSLSLGTGRSNEQFFGPGTRLTVL.

The J gene is TRBJ2-5, the V gene TRBV20-1; 9 bases match TRBD1. The J call may be in error: the DNA end matches TRBJ2-7 better. The CDR3 is 13 residues long. Germline CDR1 reads DFQATT; CDR2 reads SNEGSKA (reference sequence). The CDR3 reads CSARYRGLDEQYF. Written as DNA, the CDR3 is TGCAGTGCTAGATACAGGGGGCTCGACGAGCAGTACTTC.

This clonotype was seen only a few times. The V call is TRBV20-1, the J call TRBJ2-7; possible D gene TRBD1, 6 bases. There are 13 residues in the CDR3. The V and J ends lost 0 bases and 4 bases respectively, with 10 bases between them. CDR1 and CDR2 (germline): DFQATT, SNEGSKA (reference sequence). CDR3 nucleotide sequence: TGCAGTGCTAGAGATATGACAGGTTACGAGCAGTACTTC. Protein: CSARDMTGYEQYF.

This sequence joins TRBV5-1 and TRBJ2-7; possible D gene TRBD2, 5 bases. V gave up 3 bases and J gave up 3 bases, with 16 bases separating them. Germline V gives CDR1 SGHRS, CDR2 YFSETQ. This CDR3 is 15 amino acids long. DNA for the CDR3: TGCGCCAGCAGCTCCAAAATCGACGGGAACTACGAGCAGTACTTC. Translated, it gives CASSSKIDGNYEQYF.

This chain uses TRBV10-3 with TRBJ2-1; 8 positions match TRBD1. J gave up 0 bases and V 3 bases, and 4 bases lay outside the gene matches. The CDR3 totals 16 residues. Germline CDR1 is ENHRY and CDR2 is SYGVKD. For the CDR3, the DNA is TGTGCCATCAGTGATTCCAGGGGGCTCTCCTACAATGAGCAGTTCTTC. Protein sequence: CAISDSRGLSYNEQFF.

The CDR3 DNA reads TGTGCCAGCAGCTCTAGCGGAGCTTACACAGATACGCAGTATTTT. Its translation: CASSSSGAYTDTQYF. The chain employs TRBV11-2 and TRBJ2-3, with 7 bases lining up with TRBD2. Germline values: CDR1 SGHAT, CDR2 FQNNGV. After removal of 4 bases from V and 2 bases from J, the junction contained 6 bases not matched to a gene. The CDR3 sequence is 15 residues long.

J is TRBJ1-5 and V is TRBV4-2; no clear D. Trimming pared 4 bases from V and 0 bases from J, leaving 10 bases between. The CDR3 runs to 15 residues. Germline loops: CDR1 LGHNA, CDR2 YNFKEQ. This CDR3 reads CASSRTPNSNQPQHF. CDR3 DNA sequence: TGTGCCAGCAGCCGGACCCCTAATAGCAATCAGCCCCAGCATTTT.

V is TRBV5-6 and J is TRBJ2-7; D ambiguous. Germline V gives CDR1 SGHDT, CDR2 YYEEEE. This CDR3 region has 13 residues. V dropped 3 bases and J dropped 6 bases, with 13 bases sitting between them. The CDR3 DNA sequence: TGTGCCAGCAGCTCAAACCGGGCCCTCGAGCAGTACTTC. Translated: CASSSNRALEQYF.

The chain employs TRBV5-1 and TRBJ1-1, with TRBD1 matching over 7 bases. Per germline, CDR1 SGHRS and CDR2 YFSETQ. V lost 1 base, J lost 7 bases, and 16 bases stayed unmatched. The CDR3 is 17 residues long. The DNA for the CDR3 is TGCGCCAGCAGCTTGCTTTATGACAGGGAGAGTGGGGATGAAGCTTTCTTT. Amino acid sequence: CASSLLYDRESGDEAFF.

This clonotype turned up a few times. The chain links TRBV5-1 to TRBJ2-7; perhaps TRBD1 as D (5 bases). Germline V gene lookup returns CDR1 SGHRS and CDR2 YFSETQ. Trimming cost V 6 bases and J 7 bases, with 11 bases left between them. The CDR3 extends over 11 amino acids. The CDR3 loop reads CASTQGGEQYF. The CDR3 nucleotides read TGCGCCAGCACCCAGGGCGGAGAGCAGTACTTC.